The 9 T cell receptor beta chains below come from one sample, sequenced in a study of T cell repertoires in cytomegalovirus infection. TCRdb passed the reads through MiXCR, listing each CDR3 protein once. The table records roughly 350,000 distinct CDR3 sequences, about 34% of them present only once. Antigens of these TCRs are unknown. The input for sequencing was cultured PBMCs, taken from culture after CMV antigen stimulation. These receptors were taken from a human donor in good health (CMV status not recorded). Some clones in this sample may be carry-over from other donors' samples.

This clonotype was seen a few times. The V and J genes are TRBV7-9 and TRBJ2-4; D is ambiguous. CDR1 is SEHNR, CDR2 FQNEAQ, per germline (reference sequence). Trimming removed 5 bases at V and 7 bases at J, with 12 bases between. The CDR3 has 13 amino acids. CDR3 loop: CASSQGIANIQYF. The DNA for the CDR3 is TGTGCCAGCAGCCAAGGGATCGCGAACATTCAGTACTTC.

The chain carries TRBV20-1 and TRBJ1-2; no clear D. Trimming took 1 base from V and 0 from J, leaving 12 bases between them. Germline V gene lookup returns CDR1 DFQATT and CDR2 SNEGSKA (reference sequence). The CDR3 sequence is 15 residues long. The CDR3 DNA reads TGCAGTGCTAGAGGCTTTCCTCGAGCTAACTATGGCTACACCTTC. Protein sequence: CSARGFPRANYGYTF.

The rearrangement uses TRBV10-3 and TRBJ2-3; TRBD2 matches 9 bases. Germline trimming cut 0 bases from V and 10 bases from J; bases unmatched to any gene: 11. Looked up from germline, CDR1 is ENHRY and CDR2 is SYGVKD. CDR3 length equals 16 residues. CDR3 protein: CAISESRAGGVSAQYF. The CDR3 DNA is TGTGCCATCAGTGAGTCGCGGGCGGGAGGGGTCTCAGCGCAGTATTTT.

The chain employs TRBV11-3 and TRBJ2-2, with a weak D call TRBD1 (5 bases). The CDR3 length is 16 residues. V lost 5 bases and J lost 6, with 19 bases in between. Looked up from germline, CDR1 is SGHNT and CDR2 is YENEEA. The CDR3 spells CASSARTQGIAGELFF. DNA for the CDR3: TGTGCCAGCAGCGCCAGAACTCAGGGTATCGCCGGGGAGCTGTTTTTT. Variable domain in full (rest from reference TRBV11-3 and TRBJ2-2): EAGVVQSPRYKIIEKKQPVAFWCNPISGHNTLYWYLQNLGQGPELLIRYENEEAVDDSQLPKDRFSAERLKGVDSTLKIQPAELGDSAVYLCASSARTQGIAGELFFGEGSRLTVL.

As DNA, the CDR3 is TGTGCCATCAGTAAAAGGGGAACCCTTGGGCAAGAAAACACCATATATTTT. It codes for CAISKRGTLGQENTIYF. The V and J genes are TRBV10-3 and TRBJ1-3; a weak D match, TRBD1 (5 bases). Germline V gives CDR1 ENHRY, CDR2 SYGVKD. V lost 5 bases and J lost 6, with 23 bases in between. This CDR3 spans 17 amino acids.

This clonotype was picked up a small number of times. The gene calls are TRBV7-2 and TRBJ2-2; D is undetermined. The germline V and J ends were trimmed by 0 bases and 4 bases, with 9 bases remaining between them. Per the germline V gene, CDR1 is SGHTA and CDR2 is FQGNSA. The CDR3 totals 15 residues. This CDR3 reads CASSLAVMATGELFF. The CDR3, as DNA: TGTGCCAGCAGCTTAGCCGTTATGGCCACCGGGGAGCTGTTTTTT.

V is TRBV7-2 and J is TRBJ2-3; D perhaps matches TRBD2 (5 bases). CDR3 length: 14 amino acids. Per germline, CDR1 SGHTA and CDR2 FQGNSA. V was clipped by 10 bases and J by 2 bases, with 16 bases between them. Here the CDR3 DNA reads TGTGCCACCGGGGTCGCACTAACCACAGATACGCAGTATTTT. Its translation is CATGVALTTDTQYF.

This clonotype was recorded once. The DNA of the CDR3 is TGTGCCAGCAGTTACTCTAGCGGGAGGGCCGCCGGGGAGCTGTTTTTT. Protein sequence: CASSYSSGRAAGELFF. The chain combines TRBV6-6 with TRBJ2-2; 11 bases agree with TRBD2. The germline CDR1 and CDR2 sequences are MNHNY and SVGAGI (reference sequence). The CDR3 has 16 amino acids. V shed 0 bases and J 6 bases; nucleotides not matched to a gene: 3.

CDR3 protein: CASSLADTSEAFF. The CDR3 DNA is TGTGCCAGCAGCTTAGCTGACACCTCTGAAGCTTTCTTT. V is TRBV7-9 and J is TRBJ1-1; no definite D call. The length of the CDR3 is 13 residues. The germline V gene encodes CDR1 SEHNR and CDR2 FQNEAQ (reference sequence). The V end was cut by 0 bases, the J end by 6 bases, with 8 bases between.